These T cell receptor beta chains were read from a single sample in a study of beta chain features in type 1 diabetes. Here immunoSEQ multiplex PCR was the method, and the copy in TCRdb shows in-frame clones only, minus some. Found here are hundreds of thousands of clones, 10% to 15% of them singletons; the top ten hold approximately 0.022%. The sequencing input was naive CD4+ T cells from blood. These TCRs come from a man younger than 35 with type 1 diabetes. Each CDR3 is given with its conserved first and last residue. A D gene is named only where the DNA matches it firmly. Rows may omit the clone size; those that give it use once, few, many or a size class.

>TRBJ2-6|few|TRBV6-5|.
CASSLRGSGANVLTF
TGTGCCAGCAGTTTAAGGGGCTCTGGGGCCAACGTCCTGACTTTC
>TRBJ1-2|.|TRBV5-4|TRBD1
CASSLTGDYGYTF
TGTGCCAGCAGCTTGACAGGGGACTATGGCTACACCTTC
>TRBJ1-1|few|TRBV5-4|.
CASSSTGTEAFF
TGTGCCAGCAGTTCAACCGGCACTGAAGCTTTCTTT
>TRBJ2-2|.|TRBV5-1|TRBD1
CASSFSGTAYTGELFF
TGCGCCAGCAGCTTTTCCGGGACAGCGTACACCGGGGAGCTGTTTTTT
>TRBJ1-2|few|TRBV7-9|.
CASSEDYGYTF
TGTGCCAGCAGCGAAGACTATGGCTACACCTTC
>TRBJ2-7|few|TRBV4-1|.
CASSHASLGTYEAYEQYF
TGCGCCAGCAGCCATGCATCTTTAGGGACCTACGAAGCCTACGAGCAGTACTTC
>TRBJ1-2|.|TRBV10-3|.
CAISTGNYGYTF
TGTGCCATCAGTACAGGAAACTATGGCTACACCTTC
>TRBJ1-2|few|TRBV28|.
CASSLGGQGSTF
TGTGCCAGCAGTTTGGGGGGACAAGGTTCCACCTTC
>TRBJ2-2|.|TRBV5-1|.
CASSRRQEYTGELFF
TGCGCCAGCAGCCGCAGACAGGAGTATACCGGGGAGCTGTTTTTT
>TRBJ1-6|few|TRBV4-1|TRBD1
CASSQGQGNSPLHF
TGCGCCAGCAGCCAAGGACAGGGGAATTCACCCCTCCACTTT
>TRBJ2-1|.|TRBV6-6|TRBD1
CASRTGQGTYNEQFF
TGTGCCAGCAGAACCGGACAGGGTACATACAATGAGCAGTTCTTC
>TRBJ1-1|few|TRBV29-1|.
CSVHEGGNTEAFF
TGCAGCGTCCACGAGGGGGGGAATACTGAAGCTTTCTTT
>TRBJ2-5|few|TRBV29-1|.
CSVGSPVFQETQYF
TGCAGCGTTGGGTCCCCGGTTTTTCAAGAGACCCAGTACTTC
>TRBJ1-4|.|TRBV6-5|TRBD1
CASSYDGTGLEKLFF
TGTGCCAGCAGTTACGACGGGACAGGGCTCGAAAAACTGTTTTTT
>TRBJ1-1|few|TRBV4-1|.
CASSQVVTENTEAFF
TGCGCCAGCAGCCAAGTTGTGACAGAGAACACTGAAGCTTTCTTT
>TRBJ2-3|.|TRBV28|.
CASGTASGGRSTDTQYF
TGTGCCAGCGGAACCGCCTCAGGAGGGAGAAGCACAGATACGCAGTATTTT
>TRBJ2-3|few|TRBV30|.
CAWSSAPDTQYF
TGTGCCTGGAGTTCGGCCCCAGATACGCAGTATTTT
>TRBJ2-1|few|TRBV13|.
CASSFSEGTVPPNEQFF
TGTGCCAGCAGCTTCTCGGAGGGGACTGTTCCCCCTAATGAGCAGTTCTTC
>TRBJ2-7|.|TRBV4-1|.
CASSSYPEGRTYEQYF
TGCGCCAGCAGCTCATACCCGGAGGGCAGAACCTACGAGCAGTACTTC
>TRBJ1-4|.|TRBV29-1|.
CSVVAGTNEKLFF
TGCAGCGTTGTAGCAGGGACTAATGAAAAACTGTTTTTT
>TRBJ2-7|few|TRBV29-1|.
CSVARNRVSYEQYF
TGCAGCGTTGCCCGGAACAGGGTCTCCTACGAGCAGTACTTC
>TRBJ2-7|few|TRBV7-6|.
CASSSTYEQYF
TGTGCCAGCAGTTCTACCTACGAGCAGTACTTC
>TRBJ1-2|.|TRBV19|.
CASSPLPSGSGYTF
TGTGCCAGTAGCCCCCTCCCCTCAGGGTCTGGCTACACCTTC
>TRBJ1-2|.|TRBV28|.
CASSFPPHGYTF
TGTGCCAGCAGTTTCCCTCCCCATGGCTACACCTTC
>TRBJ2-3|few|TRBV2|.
CASTQGGSDTQYF
TGTGCCAGCACCCAGGGGGGGTCAGATACGCAGTATTTT
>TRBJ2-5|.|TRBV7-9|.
CASSSVQETQYF
TGTGCCAGCAGCTCGGTTCAAGAGACCCAGTACTTC
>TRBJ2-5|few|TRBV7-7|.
CASSLRIEEGETQYF
TGTGCTAGCAGCTTAAGGATCGAGGAGGGGGAGACCCAGTACTTC
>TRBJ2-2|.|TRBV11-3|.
CASSLGLATTGELFF
TGTGCCAGCAGCCTCGGGCTAGCGACCACCGGGGAGCTGTTTTTT
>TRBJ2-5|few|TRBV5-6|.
CASSRQETQYF
TGTGCCAGCAGTCGCCAAGAGACCCAGTACTTC
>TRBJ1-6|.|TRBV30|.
CAWSVRQDNSPLHF
TGTGCCTGGAGTGTCCGACAAGATAATTCACCCCTCCACTTT
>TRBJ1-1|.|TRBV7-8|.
CASSLSGPLNTEAFF
TGTGCCAGCAGCTTATCGGGACCCCTTAACACTGAAGCTTTCTTT
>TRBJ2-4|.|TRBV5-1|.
CASSLAGLQNIQYF
TGCGCCAGCAGCTTGGCGGGCTTGCAAAACATTCAGTACTTC
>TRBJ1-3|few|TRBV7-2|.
CASSFVSSGNTIYF
TGTGCCAGCAGCTTTGTAAGCTCTGGAAACACCATATATTTT
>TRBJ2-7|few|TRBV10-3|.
CAISGGYEQYF
TGTGCCATCAGTGGGGGCTACGAGCAGTACTTC
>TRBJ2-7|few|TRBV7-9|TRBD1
CASSLLSRDRSSYEQYF
TGTGCCAGCAGCTTGTTGAGCCGGGACAGAAGCTCCTACGAGCAGTACTTC
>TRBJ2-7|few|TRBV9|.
CASSVTGQLYEQYF
TGTGCCAGCAGCGTCACAGGACAGCTCTACGAGCAGTACTTC
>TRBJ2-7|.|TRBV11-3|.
CASSRVYEQYF
TGTGCCAGCAGCAGGGTGTACGAGCAGTACTTC
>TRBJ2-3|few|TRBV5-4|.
CASSFGGRVDTQYF
TGTGCCAGCAGCTTTGGGGGGCGCGTGGATACGCAGTATTTT
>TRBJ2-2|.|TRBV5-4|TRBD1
CASSADGQGHTGELFF
TGTGCCAGCAGCGCGGACGGACAGGGCCACACCGGGGAGCTGTTTTTT
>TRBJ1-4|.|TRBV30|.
CAWSHTGNEKLFF
TGTGCCTGGAGTCATACAGGAAATGAAAAACTGTTTTTT
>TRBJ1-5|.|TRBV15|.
CATSSQGSGQHQHF
TGTGCCACCAGCAGTCAGGGGAGCGGGCAGCACCAGCATTTT
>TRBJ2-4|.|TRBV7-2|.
CASSLNPAKNIQYF
TGTGCCAGCAGCTTGAACCCGGCCAAAAACATTCAGTACTTC
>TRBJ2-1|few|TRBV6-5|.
CASSYSIGARGNEQFF
TGTGCCAGCAGTTACTCGATCGGGGCGAGAGGCAATGAGCAGTTCTTC
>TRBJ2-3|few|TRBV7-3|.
CASSLTGQRLTDTQYF
TGTGCCAGCAGCTTAACGGGCCAGCGGCTCACAGATACGCAGTATTTT
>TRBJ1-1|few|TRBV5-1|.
CASSLAVLSTEAFF
TGCGCCAGCAGCTTGGCCGTATTATCCACTGAAGCTTTCTTT
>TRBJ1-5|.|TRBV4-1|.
CASSQEWYSNQPQHF
TGCGCCAGCAGCCAAGAATGGTATAGCAATCAGCCCCAGCATTTT